The 28 T cell receptor beta chains below all came from one sample that was sequenced in a study of radiotherapy plus CTLA-4 blockade in lung cancer. Some clones are missing from TCRdb's copy, which holds only in-frame ones; the method was immunoSEQ multiplex PCR. This table has some 60,000 clones, roughly 80% appearing once. This sample comprised peripheral blood, obtained from a patient treated with radiotherapy plus ipilimumab. These receptors were collected from a human donor with non-small cell lung cancer who had a complete response to radiotherapy plus ipilimumab.

V and J are TRBV19 and TRBJ1-5; 8 bases map to TRBD1. Unmatched junction bases numbered 9, after V lost 4 bases and J lost 1 base. CDR1 and CDR2 (germline): LNHDA, SQIVND (reference sequence). This CDR3 is built from 17 residues. CDR3 residues: CASSSRRTGQSNQPQHF. The DNA for the CDR3 is TGTGCCAGTAGTAGCCGGAGGACAGGGCAAAGCAATCAGCCCCAGCATTTT.

The chain is built from TRBV5-1 and TRBJ2-7; D perhaps matches TRBD1 (5 bases). Germline CDR1 reads SGHRS; CDR2 reads YFSETQ. V lost 4 bases and J lost 6, with 11 bases in between. This CDR3 contains 12 residues. CDR3 in DNA: TGCGCCAGCAGCCCCCAGGGTTTCGAGCAGTACTTC. This gives the protein CASSPQGFEQYF.

This chain links TRBV6-5 with TRBJ2-5; 10 bases fit TRBD1. The closer fit of TRBJ2-7 to the DNA end suggests the J call may be wrong. This CDR3 region has 15 residues. Germline CDR1 MNHEY, CDR2 SVGAGI. The CDR3 sequence is CASKYGGTGDHEQYF. The CDR3 DNA reads as TGTGCCAGCAAATACGGGGGGACAGGGGACCACGAGCAGTACTTC.

This chain connects TRBV11-3 to TRBJ1-2; tentatively, D is TRBD1 (6 bases). The V and J ends lost 5 bases and 2 bases respectively, with 12 bases between them. The CDR3 consists of 14 residues. CDR1 and CDR2 from the germline V gene are SGHNT and YENEEA. For the CDR3, the DNA is TGTGCCAGCAGCCCCCGTACAGGGAACTATGGCTACACCTTC. This translates into CASSPRTGNYGYTF.

The rearrangement links TRBV28 to TRBJ1-4; 9 positions agree with TRBD1. CDR1 and CDR2 from the germline V gene are MDHEN and SYDVKM. V lost 7 bases and J lost 8; bases outside the gene matches: 17. The CDR3 is 17 amino acids. The CDR3 region has the DNA TGTGCCAGCAATGTACAGGGGGCCAAGGGGTTTAACGAAAAACTGTTTTTT. This codes for CASNVQGAKGFNEKLFF.

The chain carries TRBV11-2 and TRBJ1-2, with D perhaps TRBD1 (6 bases). The CDR3 is 12 residues long. Germline V gene sequence: CDR1 SGHAT, CDR2 FQNNGV. The V and J ends lost 4 bases and 8 bases respectively, with 11 bases between them. This CDR3 is CASSYRAGGYTF. The CDR3 DNA is TGTGCCAGCAGCTACAGGGCAGGAGGCTACACCTTC.

The rearrangement links TRBV6-6 to TRBJ2-2; 7 nucleotides agree with TRBD2. The CDR3 length is 14 residues. The germline gives CDR1 MNHNY, CDR2 SVGAGI (reference sequence). J lost 7 bases, V lost 10 bases, and 12 bases had no gene match. The CDR3 region is CATRTGGEVGELFF. The CDR3 DNA follows: TGTGCCACTAGGACTGGGGGGGAGGTCGGGGAGCTGTTTTTT.

The chain uses TRBV6-5 and TRBJ2-2; no definite D call. The ends were cut back, 2 bases at V and 3 bases at J, with 4 bases in the middle. This CDR3 is 13 amino acids long. In germline, CDR1 is MNHEY, CDR2 SVGAGI. The CDR3 loop is CASSYRDTGELFF. For the CDR3, the DNA is TGTGCCAGCAGTTACCGGGACACCGGGGAGCTGTTTTTT.

The gene calls are TRBV18 and TRBJ2-2; weak D call: TRBD1 (6 bases). Deletions cut 6 bases from V and 4 bases from J, with 15 bases between. This CDR3 spans 15 amino acids. Germline V lookup: CDR1 KGHSH, CDR2 LQKENI. CDR3 coding DNA: TGTGCCAGCTCCACAGGGTACGGTCGCACCGGGGAGCTGTTTTTT. The encoded protein is CASSTGYGRTGELFF.

The chain links TRBV7-9 to TRBJ2-3; TRBD2 matches at 12 bases. Per the germline V gene, CDR1 is SEHNR and CDR2 is FQNEAQ (reference sequence). With V trimmed by 4 bases and J by 0 bases, 8 bases remained unmatched. The CDR3 length is 18 residues. The CDR3 sequence is CASSSWRTSGISTDTQYF. The CDR3 DNA reads TGTGCCAGCAGCTCCTGGAGGACTAGCGGGATTAGCACAGATACGCAGTATTTT. Drawing the rest from reference TRBV7-9 and TRBJ2-3, the complete variable domain is DTGVSQNPRHKITKRGQNVTFRCDPISEHNRLYWYRQTLGQGPEFLTYFQNEAQLEKSRLLSDRFSAERPKGSFSTLEIQRTEQGDSAMYLCASSSWRTSGISTDTQYFGPGTRLTVL.

The chain is built from TRBV27 and TRBJ1-2; D possibly corresponds to TRBD1 (5 bases). The CDR3 is 17 residues long. The ends were cut back, 6 bases at V and 6 bases at J, with 26 bases in the middle. Germline assignment: CDR1 MNHEY and CDR2 SMNVEV (reference sequence). CDR3 coding DNA: TGTGCCAGCAGCTCAAGCCCCTTCGGGACCTGGGGGGATGGCTACACCTTC. Translating gives CASSSSPFGTWGDGYTF.

This clone has only a few counts. The chain carries TRBV7-9 and TRBJ1-3; D remains unclear. The CDR3 spans 13 residues. Trimming stripped 9 bases from V and 7 bases from J, with 16 bases between. Germline V gene lookup returns CDR1 SEHNR and CDR2 FQNEAQ (reference sequence). The CDR3 nucleotides read TGTGCCAGTCTCCCACGTGGTCGGAACACCATATATTTT. It is translated as CASLPRGRNTIYF.

The chain links TRBV9 to TRBJ1-1; TRBD1 is a possible D gene (6 bases). This CDR3 has 13 amino acids. The V end lost 3 bases, the J end lost 1 base, and 7 bases lay between the germline ends. Germline V lookup: CDR1 SGDLS, CDR2 YYNGEE. The CDR3 is CASSAQGNTEAFF. Here the CDR3 DNA reads TGTGCCAGCAGCGCACAGGGGAACACTGAAGCTTTCTTT.

The V gene is TRBV7-2, the J gene TRBJ2-1, with TRBD1 identical over 7 bases. This CDR3 comprises 15 residues. V lost 1 base and J lost 3; bases outside the gene matches: 3. The germline V gene encodes CDR1 SGHTA and CDR2 FQGNSA. Here the CDR3 reads CASSLVGQDYNEQFF. Here the CDR3 DNA reads TGTGCCAGCAGCTTAGTTGGACAGGACTACAATGAGCAGTTCTTC.

This sequence joins TRBV4-3 and TRBJ1-4; no definite D call. The germline V gene has CDR1 LGHNA and CDR2 YSLEER. V was cut by 0 bases and J by 0 bases, with 14 bases left in between. This CDR3 is built from 18 residues. The CDR3 DNA reads as TGCGCCAGCAGCCAAGATAGACATGACGCTTCAACTAATGAAAAACTGTTTTTT. It codes for CASSQDRHDASTNEKLFF.

The rearrangement joins TRBV6-5 to TRBJ2-5; maybe TRBD1 (6 bases). Germline V gene lookup returns CDR1 MNHEY and CDR2 SVGAGI. The CDR3 is made up of 15 amino acids. V lost 6 bases and J lost 1, with 15 bases in between. The CDR3 bases are TGTGCCAGCAGCCGTATGACAGGCGGCCAAGAGACCCAGTACTTC. This sequence encodes CASSRMTGGQETQYF.

This chain links TRBV19 with TRBJ1-1; the match to TRBD1 covers 8 bases. After removal of 3 bases from V and 2 bases from J, the junction contained 5 bases not matched to a gene. Germline lookup yields CDR1 LNHDA and CDR2 SQIVND (reference sequence). The length of the CDR3 is 15 residues. The CDR3 sequence: CASSISTGANTEAFF. The CDR3 bases are TGTGCCAGTAGTATTTCGACAGGGGCAAACACTGAAGCTTTCTTT.

The chain uses TRBV6-1 and TRBJ1-1; 8 bases agree with TRBD1. The CDR3 spans 14 residues. V dropped 6 bases and J dropped 6; count of bases not matched to a gene: 9. The germline V gene has CDR1 MNHNS and CDR2 SASEGT. For the CDR3, the DNA is TGTGCCAGCAGAGGACAGGGCCCCAGTGCTGAAGCTTTCTTT. This encodes CASRGQGPSAEAFF.

The chain links TRBV2 to TRBJ1-4, with unresolved D. The V gene lost 1 base and the J gene lost 7 bases, with 13 bases spanning the gap. The germline V gene encodes CDR1 SNHLY and CDR2 FYNNEI. The CDR3 runs 15 residues. The chain's CDR3 is CASSEGSFEGEKLFF. The CDR3 DNA is TGTGCCAGCAGTGAAGGATCCTTTGAGGGTGAAAAACTGTTTTTT.

The J gene is TRBJ2-5, the V gene TRBV6-1, with D hard to call. Trimming left V 1 base short and J 3 bases short, with 9 bases between. The CDR3 spans 14 residues. Germline V CDR1 and CDR2: MNHNS, SASEGT. The CDR3 DNA sequence: TGTGCCAGCAGTGAAGTACGACGGGAAGAGACCCAGTACTTC. Amino acid sequence: CASSEVRREETQYF.

This clone has a handful of counts. V gene TRBV5-1 combines with J gene TRBJ2-3; 8 bases are a match to TRBD2. The CDR3 is 14 amino acids. Looked up from germline, CDR1 is SGHRS and CDR2 is YFSETQ. J lost 0 bases, V lost 7 bases, and 4 bases had no gene match. The CDR3 region is CASRLALSTDTQYF. The CDR3 DNA follows: TGCGCCAGCCGACTAGCGCTGAGCACAGATACGCAGTATTTT.

This clone was seen once. The chain recombines TRBV4-3 with TRBJ2-7, with TRBD1 matching over 7 bases. This CDR3 has 15 amino acids. V was pared by 3 bases and J by 1 base, with 6 bases of the junction left unmatched. CDR1 LGHNA and CDR2 YSLEER come from the germline V gene. CDR3: CASSHLVQGSYEQYF. The CDR3 coding sequence is TGCGCCAGCAGCCACCTTGTACAGGGGTCCTACGAGCAGTACTTC.

The chain carries TRBV27 and TRBJ2-1; 8 bases map to TRBD1. V shed 5 bases and J 1 base; nucleotides not matched to a gene: 13. The CDR3 extends over 18 amino acids. The germline V gene encodes CDR1 MNHEY and CDR2 SMNVEV (reference sequence). CDR3 DNA sequence: TGTGCCAGCAGTCGCACTCGGGACAGGCTTGGATCCTACAATGAGCAGTTCTTC. This encodes CASSRTRDRLGSYNEQFF.

This chain joins TRBV11-2 and TRBJ2-1; 7 bases line up with TRBD1. CDR3 length: 16 amino acids. V lost 1 base, J lost 6 bases, and 9 bases stayed unmatched. CDR1 is SGHAT, CDR2 FQNNGV, per germline. The CDR3 reads CASSLVGDRVTNEQFF. The CDR3 nucleotides are TGTGCCAGCAGCTTAGTCGGAGACAGGGTGACCAATGAGCAGTTCTTC.

The chain has TRBV19 and TRBJ1-1; TRBD1 might be the D (6 bases). The CDR3 is 18 amino acids. Germline-derived CDR1 and CDR2 are LNHDA and SQIVND (reference sequence). Trimming removed 4 bases at V and 2 bases at J, with 23 bases between. The CDR3 sequence is CASSKRGGRALDNTEAFF. The CDR3 DNA reads TGTGCCAGTAGTAAGCGGGGGGGCCGGGCGTTGGATAACACTGAAGCTTTCTTT.

This chain uses TRBV2 with TRBJ2-2, with D possibly matching TRBD1 (6 bases). Trimming took off 4 bases at V and 7 bases at J, with 13 bases between the two ends. The CDR3 loop spans 14 amino acids. Germline V lookup: CDR1 SNHLY, CDR2 FYNNEI. CDR3 in amino acids: CASSGLLQGGELFF. The DNA for the CDR3 is TGTGCCAGCAGTGGTCTTTTACAGGGCGGGGAGCTGTTTTTT.

Of note for this clone: Different DNA sequences within this sample yield the same CDR3. The V call is TRBV9, the J call TRBJ1-3; weak D call: TRBD1 (5 bases). Trimming took 4 bases from V and 0 from J, leaving 14 bases between them. CDR1 and CDR2 (germline): SGDLS, YYNGEE. The CDR3 totals 16 residues. CDR3 DNA: TGTGCCAGCAGCCTCGGACAAGGATACTCTGGAAACACCATATATTTT. Amino acid sequence: CASSLGQGYSGNTIYF.

The chain employs TRBV2 and TRBJ2-1; TRBD2 aligns across 7 bases. In germline, CDR1 is SNHLY, CDR2 FYNNEI. The CDR3 is 14 amino acids. V gave up 7 bases and J gave up 7 bases; unmatched junction bases: 10. The CDR3 loop reads CASNRLALTNEQFF. CDR3 DNA: TGTGCCAGCAACCGACTAGCCTTGACAAATGAGCAGTTCTTC. The full variable domain, its missing parts supplied by reference TRBV2 and TRBJ2-1, is EPEVTQTPSHQVTQMGQEVILRCVPISNHLYFYWYRQILGQKVEFLVSFYNNEISEKSEIFDDQFSVERPDGSNFTLKIRSTKLEDSAMYFCASNRLALTNEQFFGPGTRLTVL.